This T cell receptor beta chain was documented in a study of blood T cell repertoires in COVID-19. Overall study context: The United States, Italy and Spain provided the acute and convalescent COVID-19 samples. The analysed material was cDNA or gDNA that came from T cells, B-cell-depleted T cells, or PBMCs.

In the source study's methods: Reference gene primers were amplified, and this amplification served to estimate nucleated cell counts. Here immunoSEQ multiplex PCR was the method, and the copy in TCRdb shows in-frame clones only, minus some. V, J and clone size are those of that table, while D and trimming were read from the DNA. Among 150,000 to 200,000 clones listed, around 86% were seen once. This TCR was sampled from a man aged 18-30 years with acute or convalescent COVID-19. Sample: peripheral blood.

CDR3 in amino acids: CAWTAQGKGELFF. CDR3 in DNA: TGTGCCTGGACCGCTCAGGGGAAGGGGGAGCTGTTTTTT. The rearrangement uses TRBV30 and TRBJ2-2; possibly TRBD1 for D (6 bases). V lost 4 bases and J 8 bases, leaving 14 bases between the germline ends. In germline, CDR1 is GTSNPN, CDR2 SVGIG (reference sequence). The CDR3 sequence is 13 residues long. The full variable domain, rest sourced from reference TRBV30 and TRBJ2-2, is SQTIHQWPATLVQPVGSPLSLECTVEGTSNPNLYWYRQAAGRGLQLLFYSVGIGQISSEVPQNLSASRPQDRQFILSSKKLLLSDSGFYLCAWTAQGKGELFFGEGSRLTVL.